What follows are 9 T cell receptor beta chains derived from one specimen sequenced in a study of blood T cells in healthy people across ages. PCR was performed a second time for about 7 to 11 cycles using a sample-barcoded 5' primer and a J-beta primer mix. TCRdb processed the 5' RACE reads anew with MiXCR; each CDR3 protein has one entry. The data hold some 640,000 distinct CDR3 sequences, with about 52% observed a single time. The sequenced sample was blood. These receptors all stem from a woman aged 55 to 70 in good health.

V usage is TRBV30 and J usage is TRBJ2-2; tentative D call: TRBD1 (6 bases). The germline V gene has CDR1 GTSNPN and CDR2 SVGIG (reference sequence). The CDR3 sequence is 14 residues long. Trimming removed 4 bases from V and 1 base from J, with 10 bases in between. The CDR3 region has the DNA TGTGCCTGGATATGGGGACAGAACACCGGGGAGCTGTTTTTT. It translates to CAWIWGQNTGELFF.

This chain connects TRBV7-2 to TRBJ2-5; D ambiguous. CDR1 is SGHTA and CDR2 is FQGNSA in the germline V gene. The V and J ends lost 2 bases and 1 base respectively, with 14 bases between them. This CDR3 comprises 16 residues. The CDR3 DNA is TGTGCCAGCAGCTTACGGTCAGGTGGGTCCCAAGAGACCCAGTACTTC. It translates to CASSLRSGGSQETQYF. Full variable domain (outside the CDR3, taken from reference TRBV7-2 and TRBJ2-5): GAGVSQSPSNKVTEKGKDVELRCDPISGHTALYWYRQSLGQGLEFLIYFQGNSAPDKSGLPSDRFSAERTGGSVSTLTIQRTQQEDSAVYLCASSLRSGGSQETQYFGPGTRLLVL.

Here the CDR3 DNA reads TGTGCCAGCAGGCGGTGGGGGGAGGGTTCAGATACGCAGTATTTT. The encoded protein is CASRRWGEGSDTQYF. The chain employs TRBV7-3 and TRBJ2-3, with 7 bases lining up with TRBD2. The CDR3 totals 15 residues. V was clipped by 6 bases and J by 4 bases; unmatched bases: 10. The germline V gene has CDR1 SGHTA and CDR2 FQGTGA.

This clonotype has a handful of counts. V gene TRBV18 combines with J gene TRBJ1-2; D is unresolved. CDR3 length equals 13 residues. The germline V gene has CDR1 KGHSH and CDR2 LQKENI. Trimming shortened V by 3 bases and J by 3 bases, and 8 bases separated the two germline ends. The chain's CDR3 is CASSPRVHYGYTF. The CDR3 region has the DNA TGTGCCAGCTCACCCCGGGTCCACTATGGCTACACCTTC.

The chain combines TRBV7-9 with TRBJ1-6, with 10 bases identical to TRBD1. This CDR3 spans 15 amino acids. Per the germline V gene, CDR1 is SEHNR and CDR2 is FQNEAQ (reference sequence). V shed 4 bases and J 7 bases; nucleotides not matched to a gene: 4. CDR3 in amino acids: CASSSPGQGNSPLHF. The CDR3 DNA reads TGTGCCAGCAGCTCCCCGGGACAGGGGAATTCACCCCTCCACTTT.

Comment on this clonotype: The junction shows a germline mismatch at one end, possibly a read error. The genes are TRBV29-1 and TRBJ2-1; TRBD2 is a possible D gene (8 bases). The germline CDR1 and CDR2 sequences are SQVTM and ANQGSEA. The CDR3 spans 13 residues. CDR3 coding DNA: TGCAGCGTCGGGGGGGACAGATACAATGAGCGGTTCTTC. It encodes CSVGGDRYNERFF.

The chain employs TRBV12-3 or TRBV12-4 and TRBJ2-1, with no clear D. The CDR3 sequence is 16 residues long. V lost 6 bases and J lost 3, with 18 bases in between. The chain's CDR3 is CASSTTRVSIYNEQFF. CDR3 nucleotides: TGTGCCAGCAGCACCACCAGAGTTTCAATCTACAATGAGCAGTTCTTC.

This clonotype has just a few counts. This chain links TRBV29-1 with TRBJ2-1, with D perhaps assigned TRBD1 or TRBD2 (5 bases each). This CDR3 contains 13 residues. The germline gives CDR1 SQVTM, CDR2 ANQGSEA. Trimming took 4 bases from V and 9 from J, leaving 16 bases between them. CDR3 nucleotides: TGCAGCGTTGCCGAGGGATGGGGCGGTGAGCAGTTCTTC. Residues: CSVAEGWGGEQFF.

The sample holds a few counts of this clonotype. The chain is built from TRBV20-1 and TRBJ1-2; 9 bases fit TRBD1. Trimming removed 6 bases from V and 4 bases from J; junction bases left unmatched: 9. Germline CDR1 and CDR2: DFQATT and SNEGSKA (reference sequence). This CDR3 spans 14 amino acids. CDR3 in amino acids: CSAQQGAGTYGYTF. The DNA of the CDR3 is TGCAGTGCCCAACAGGGGGCAGGTACCTATGGCTACACCTTC.